This T cell receptor beta chain emerged from a study of molecular identifiers for immune sequencing clone quantification. Per germline, CDR1 SEHNR and CDR2 FQNEAQ (reference sequence). Trimming removed 5 bases at V and 5 bases at J, with 13 bases between. The CDR3 length is 13 residues. Overall study findings and caveats: Clones of above 20 RNA copies carried over 97% of effector molecules; in naive cells they carried under 1%. Investigators reportedly could detect spiked Jurkat TCR RNA from one cell among over 750,000 naive cells.

Libraries of naive CD8 T cells were made from roughly 18,000 to 920,000 sorted cells. They used 10%, 30% or 50% RNA. As CD8+CD4-CCR7+CD45RA+ cells, naive CD8 T cells were sorted. TCRdb itself ran the PCR reads through MiXCR, one entry per CDR3 protein. The sample holds about 68,000 distinct CDR3 sequences, 15% to 20% seen once. The table lists this clonotype with many counts. The antigen is not known. The TCR originated in a human donor in good health. Some libraries in this study had Jurkat cell RNA spiked in. This chain joins TRBV7-9 and TRBJ2-7; unclear D gene. Source material: naive CD8+ T cells from blood, with Jurkat cell RNA spiked in. The subset: FACS-sorted CD8+CD4-CCR7+CD45RA+ naive T cells. As DNA, the CDR3 is TGTGCCAGCAGCCCCGCCGGGTTCGACGAGCAGTACTTC. This translates into CASSPAGFDEQYF.